This entry describes one TCR beta chain. This receptor's antigen is unknown. Per-nucleotide qualities are absent, and no much larger clonotype sits a single base away. The sample belongs to a study of shared clonotypes between healthy human individuals (dated by TCRdb to about 2020). Concerning the study at large: A few men and a couple of women, aged 18 to 49 years, made up the cohort. Libraries were prepared and TCR repertoires were sequenced by different laboratories using diverse techniques, in order to increase sequencing depth and limit assay-specific biases. To estimate repertoire size and how much clonotypes are shared between individuals, the study performed deep sequencing of blood TCR repertoires from roughly five healthy adults. For each donor, three plates each were used for CD4 naive and CD4 memory, two plates were used for CD8 naive, and one plate was used for CD8 memory. Between about 0.9 and 9 billion PBMCs per donor were obtained by leukapheresis. What the research found in general, with its limitations: Sampling was restricted to blood, and TCR repertoires in tissues likely differ from the TCR repertoires found in blood. The genetic and exposure-history diversity represented was limited by the small number of donors. Compared with non-shared clonotypes, clonotypes shared by all four sorted-subset donors had higher generation probabilities. Rarefaction of sorted-subset datasets indicated incomplete sequencing despite the large sequencing depth. Pairwise subsampling led to the expectation that sequencing depth would affect the degree of clonotype sharing among donors. Estimated clonotype richness was generally larger for naive than for memory subsets. Across four donors, about 5.2% of naive CD4, 3.5% of naive CD8, under 2.5% of memory CD4, and around 0.4% of memory CD8 clonotypes were shared.

Using the deep immunoSEQ assay, multiplex PCR amplified TCR CDR3 regions from genomic DNA. Extracted genomic DNA from each cell subset was spread evenly across all wells of several immunoSEQ 96-well plates, with each plate serving as a replicate. For sorted subsets, each replicate PCR was loaded with 200 ng genomic DNA, equivalent to approximately 27,000 T cell genomes. Purified libraries were measured with a Qubit 3.0 fluorometer, size-checked on a Bioanalyzer 2100, and measured again with the KAPA Library Quantification kit. Each immunoSEQ 96-well plate was sequenced on its own single-read 150-cycle Illumina NextSeq 550 flow cell. The authors' pipeline ran thus. Because the immunoSEQ output held only junctional sequences and lacked quality scores, the filtering could not match the filtering applied to full-length reads. Sequences were annotated with PyIR, a Python wrapper for IgBLAST v1.9, and V/J genes and CDR3 were assigned using IMGT germline references. Any read was removed if the V/J assignment was weak (E-value above 1e-6), the CDR3 was missing, or the read contained stop codons, out-of-frame junctions, or ambiguous translated residues. A V3J clonotype was defined by an identical inferred V gene, J gene, and CDR3 amino acid sequence. Percentage overlap between repertoires was calculated by dividing the number of shared unique clonotypes by the size of the smaller repertoire. Three approaches were used to assess repertoire richness: RTK rarefaction, the Chao1 estimator, and Recon v2.1 estimates of unobserved clonotypes. For all TCRbeta clonotypes obtained by the gDNA method from a few donors, generation probabilities were computed with OLGA. TCRdb took over this immuneACCESS table, retaining in-frame rearrangements with V and J assigned. Such tables are incomplete; in checked studies, under half of the missing clones stem from an unresolved V gene, and the remainder is unexplained. Clone size and the V and J calls come from that table; the DNA yielded D and trimming. In all, the sample holds some 740,000 clones, and roughly 92% of those were seen once. The ten largest clones add up to around 24% of the sample.

CDR1 and CDR2 were assigned from the germline V gene as SNHLY and FYNNEI. Reading from cysteine to phenylalanine, the CDR3 counts 14 amino acids. Only the CDR3 part of the read is kept: 42 bases, read in frame from the first base. At the junction V is shortened by 7 bases and J by 0 bases, with 9 bases in between. CD8 naive samples were obtained by positive selection for CCR7 among CD45RO-negative cells, yielding a CD45RA+CCR7+ population from which TemRA cells were excluded. The donors were healthy, HIV-negative adults who had no recently reported acute infections or vaccinations. Only Caucasian adults living in Nashville, Tennessee, USA were represented among the donors. After blood collection by leukapheresis, PBMCs were isolated using Ficoll-Histopaque density gradient centrifugation and then cryopreserved in the vapor phase of liquid nitrogen. Analytical flow cytometry was used to check the purity and quantity of each magnetically sorted T cell population. From each sorted fraction, genomic DNA was isolated and quantified by UV absorbance on a Nanodrop 2000c.

Sequencing input: naive CD8+ T cells sorted from blood. The intended sense of this specimen's cell subset or site label: CD45RA+CCR7+. The rearranged chain carries TRBV2 and TRBJ2-2; TRBD2 could be the D gene, as 5 bases match. The TCR comes from a man aged 30 to 45 in good health. The DNA reads as follows: TGTGCCAGCACGGAGGTCGCGAACACCGGGGAGCTGTTTTTT. It translates to CASTEVANTGELFF. The full variable domain, completed from the reference TRBV2 and TRBJ2-2 proteins outside the CDR3, reads EPEVTQTPSHQVTQMGQEVILRCVPISNHLYFYWYRQILGQKVEFLVSFYNNEISEKSEIFDDQFSVERPDGSNFTLKIRSTKLEDSAMYFCASTEVANTGELFFGEGSRLTVL.